What follows is one T cell receptor (beta chain) and its context. This clone was seen only a few times. This receptor's antigen is unknown. No base quality information exists; no much larger clone differs at one position. The source of the sample is a study of cytomegalovirus exposure and HLA in healthy donors (dated by TCRdb to 2016 to 2017). Study-wide context: An earlier analysis of approximately 590 of the donors reported approximately 290 Gb of sequence data and around 120 million unique TCR beta sequences from about 179 million T cells. Typing coverage varied by locus: roughly 629-630 donors for A, B, C, DRB1 and DQB1; roughly 520 for DQA1; about 570 for DPA1; more than 450 for DPB1. An earlier analysis of approximately 500 of the donors applied high-throughput TCR beta sequencing to assess whether each TCR beta V gene segment acted as functional or pseudogenic. Across about 380 genotyped donors of the cohort, an average of approximately 240,000 unique TCR beta nucleotide sequences per donor were sequenced, and roughly a sixth of those sequences were non-productive. In addition to the first cohort of 650 to 750 subjects, a separate validation cohort of approximately 130 different subjects was used. In a later genetic analysis, genome-wide SNP genotypes for about 65% of the roughly 670 donors were used, and that subset was treated as a discovery cohort. Donor age, sex, ethnicity and CMV serostatus were compiled alongside the repertoire data. In a later analysis, previously published TCR beta repertoires from some 640 donors were re-analyzed and high-resolution HLA genotyping was added so that TCR occurrence patterns could be studied. An early release that covered about 600 HLA-typed donors contained about 300 gigabases of sequencing data and around 80 million unique TCR sequences. Both class I and class II loci were covered by HLA typing, at four-digit resolution. Among the roughly 400 genotyped donors, more than 70% belonged to the genetic ancestry cluster associated with self-reported Caucasian donors. All discovery cohort repertoires had been generated on a single sequencing platform. Four or five DR-DQ haplotypes were handled as single units for association and clustering because linkage in the cohort was strong. Using immunosequencing, the study profiled T cell repertoires from 666 subjects and related those repertoires to cytomegalovirus serostatus. The later analysis used no new phenotypic data to find candidate immune exposures, relying instead on TCR beta sequences and their occurrence across donors. The study aimed to test whether signatures of past pathogen exposure could be identified by cataloging public T cell receptors. The study combined high-throughput TCR immunosequencing, statistical association of individual TCRs with disease status, and machine learning to predict cytomegalovirus infection status.

Overall study outcomes, separate from this receptor: For the cohort, immune exposure information was limited to CMV serostatus. In a later analysis, HLA-associated TCR beta chains showed more clonal expansion and lower generation probabilities than non-associated chains that were equally common. Across donors, most TCR sequences were observed very rarely, whereas some public TCRs were present in many individuals. The sequencing pipeline was judged likely to have produced a cluster of highly shared sequence variants as a technical artifact. Correlated functional status among segregating V segments might reflect linkage disequilibrium, but an unknown experimental factor could not be ruled out. The authors suggested that the approach could potentially be extended to other disease states and immunological phenotypes. An earlier analysis of around 500 of the donors showed that most TCR beta V segments appeared in productive rearrangements either about 87% or about 30% of the time, which broadly matched IMGT annotations. A later analysis associated some 17,000 TCR beta sequences with specific HLA alleles at a false discovery rate of 0.05. Because HLA typing was missing for some donors at each locus, association tests included only the typed subset. When HLA alleles, especially DR and DQ, strongly co-occurred, TCR associations were difficult to assign to individual alleles. The 87-base-pair reads could not distinguish some IMGT-functional V segments, including TRBV6-2 and TRBV6-3, so those segments were excluded. According to a later analysis, parvovirus B19, influenza, CMV and Epstein-Barr virus appeared linked to several top co-occurrence clusters. Sequencing depth was assumed to be roughly uniform across donors in the presence/absence analyses, though that assumption may not hold. The earlier analysis of 587 of the donors excluded 15 to 20 rarely observed V segments, including chromosome 9 orphons, because counts were too low. According to a later genetic analysis, donors in an Asian-associated ancestry cluster had fewer N-insertions in productive TCRs than the roughly 660-donor mean. A further reported finding was that TCR beta sequences accurately predicted the HLA-A and HLA-B alleles for most subjects in the first cohort. The study listed 150 to 200 TCR beta chains as associated with cytomegalovirus. In a later genetic analysis, a missense DCLRE1C variant was associated with V-gene and J-gene trimming of TCR beta chains, and the association was replicated in an independent cohort. In vitro tests confirmed that a few of the cytomegalovirus-associated TCR beta chains recognize cytomegalovirus antigens. In a later analysis, TCR association rates were found to vary across HLA loci, with the most associated TCRs seen for DRB1 alleles and the fewest for HLA-C alleles. Only TCR beta chains were sequenced in this cohort, and the absence of alpha or paired-chain data limited detectable features. In both the original and validation cohorts, the classifier was reported to diagnose cytomegalovirus status with high specificity and sensitivity. A later analysis found that most CMV-associated TCR beta chains appeared HLA-restricted, with HLA associations seemingly driven largely by CMV exposure.

The cohort comprised several hundred healthy bone marrow donors. At the time of sampling, every cohort member was nominally healthy, though immune exposures that went unrecorded were likely present. The donor tested CMV seronegative and was one of the 352 seronegative cohort members. A peripheral blood sample was collected from each donor, and TCR beta sequencing was performed on peripheral blood mononuclear cells. The Qiagen DNeasy Blood Extraction Kit was used to extract genomic DNA from the blood cell samples. The library was obtained by the immunoSEQ multiplex PCR assay. For the multiplex PCR, a mixture combining 60 forward primers for TCR Vbeta segments and 13 reverse primers for TCR Jbeta segments was used. The CDR3 region of rearranged TCR beta genes was amplified from genomic DNA with a multiplex PCR assay. Amplified TCR beta libraries were sequenced as 87-base-pair reads on the Illumina HiSeq System. Per the original workflow: A later analysis tallied around 80 million unique TCR beta chains across the 666 repertoires, and about 10 million of those chains were shared by two or more donors. Raw reads were error-corrected and collapsed into unique sequences by a nearest-neighbor algorithm in which closely related sequences were merged to remove PCR and sequencing errors. Alignment of CDR3 sequences to IMGT reference sequences was used to assign V, D and J gene segments. Each retained sequence needed at least a six-nucleotide match to both a V gene segment and a J gene segment. Rearrangements were classified as productive when the CDR3 lacked stop codons and remained in frame with V and J, and all other rearrangements were classified as non-productive. CDR3 was defined according to IMGT convention as the region running from the second conserved V-encoded cysteine to the conserved J-encoded phenylalanine. In an earlier analysis of more than 550 of the donors, sequences lacking an unambiguous match to a single V gene segment were excluded. In an earlier analysis of around 600 of the donors, V segments were called functional above 56.7% productive rearrangements and were called segregating when the between-donor standard deviation exceeded 5%. A statistical classification framework was built to diagnose cytomegalovirus status from the catalog of TCR beta chain sequences. In a later analysis, V and J genes were assigned by comparing TCR nucleotide sequences against IMGT/GENE-DB human TR gene sequences. Using the TCRdist pipeline, a later analysis assigned CDR3 sequences along with most-parsimonious VDJ recombination scenarios. In a later analysis, each TCR beta chain was defined by its CDR3 amino acid sequence together with its V-gene family, and reads without a unique V-gene family were excluded. To address suspected cross-contamination and a sequencing artifact, a later analysis removed approximately 590 highly shared, low-generation-probability nucleotide sequences. In a later analysis, a clonal expansion index was calculated for each public chain from normalized within-repertoire ranks of inferred template counts. In a later analysis, generation probabilities were computed using a VDJ recombination model fitted to out-of-frame rearrangements, and the results were checked against IGoR. Hypergeometric tests were used in a later analysis to score TCR-TCR, TCR-HLA and TCR-CMV co-occurrence, with a repertoire-size bias correction applied to the TCR pairs. A later analysis estimated false discovery rates by permuting HLA or CMV assignments 20 times. In a later analysis, co-occurring TCRs were grouped using DBSCAN, with TCRdist sequence similarity added in when clustering inside HLA-allele-positive subsets. Repertoires with fewer than 30,000 or more than 120,000 public chains, plus five repertoires with anomalous nucleotide sharing, were excluded from co-occurrence clustering. TCRdb stores this immuneACCESS table with in-frame sequences only. Part of the clones is absent; in the studies checked, under half of the shortfall reflects unresolved V genes, and no reason is known for the rest. The D gene and trimming were derived from the DNA, and the V and J assignments and clone size from that table. The sample table shows 130,000 or so clones, and roughly three quarters are seen once. The top ten constitute 0.75% to 0.95% of the sample.

Trimming leaves V shorter by 3 bases and J shorter by 4 bases, with the junction holding 8 bases beyond the gene matches. From its cysteine to its phenylalanine, the CDR3 spans 16 amino acids. This entry keeps only the CDR3 DNA: 48 bases, framed from base 1. CDR1 KGHSH and CDR2 LQKENI were looked up in the germline V gene. The sequence derives from an older woman in good health and CMV-seronegative. The chain is made from TRBV18 and TRBJ1-5, with 8 central nucleotides matching TRBD1. Sequenced: PBMCs. CDR3 loop: CASSPKGTGSNQPQHF. The sequenced DNA: TGTGCCAGCTCACCCAAGGGGACAGGCTCGAATCAGCCCCAGCATTTT.